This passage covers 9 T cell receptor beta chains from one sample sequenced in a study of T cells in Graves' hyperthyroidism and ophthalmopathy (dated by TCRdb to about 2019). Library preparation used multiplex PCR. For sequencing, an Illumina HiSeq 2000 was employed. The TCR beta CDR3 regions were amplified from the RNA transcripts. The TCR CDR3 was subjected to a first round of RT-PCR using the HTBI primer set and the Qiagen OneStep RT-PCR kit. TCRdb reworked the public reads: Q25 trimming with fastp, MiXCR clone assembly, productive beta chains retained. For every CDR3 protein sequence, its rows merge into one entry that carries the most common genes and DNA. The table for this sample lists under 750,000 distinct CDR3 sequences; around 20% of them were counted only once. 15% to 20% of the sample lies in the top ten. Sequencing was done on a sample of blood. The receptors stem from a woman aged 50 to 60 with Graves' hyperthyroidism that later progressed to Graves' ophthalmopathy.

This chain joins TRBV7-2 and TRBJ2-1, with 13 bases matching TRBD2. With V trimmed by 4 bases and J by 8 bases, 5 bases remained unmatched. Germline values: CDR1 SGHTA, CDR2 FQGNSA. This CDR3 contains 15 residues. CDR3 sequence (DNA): TGTGCCAGCAGCTCCGGGACTAGCGGGGTCCATGAGCAGTTCTTC. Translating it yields CASSSGTSGVHEQFF.

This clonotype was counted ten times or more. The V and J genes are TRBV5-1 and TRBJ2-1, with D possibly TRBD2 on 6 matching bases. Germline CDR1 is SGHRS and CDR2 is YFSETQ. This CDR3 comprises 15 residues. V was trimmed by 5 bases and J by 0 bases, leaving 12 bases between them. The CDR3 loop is CASSMQGGSYNEQFF. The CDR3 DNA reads TGCGCCAGCAGTATGCAGGGAGGCTCCTACAATGAGCAGTTCTTC.

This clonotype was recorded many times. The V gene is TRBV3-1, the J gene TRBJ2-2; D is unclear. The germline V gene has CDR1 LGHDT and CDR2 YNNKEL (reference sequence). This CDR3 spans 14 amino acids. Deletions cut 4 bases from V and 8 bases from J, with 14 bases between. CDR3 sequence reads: CASSLSFGSGELFF. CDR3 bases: TGTGCCAGCAGCCTATCCTTTGGGTCTGGGGAGCTGTTTTTT.

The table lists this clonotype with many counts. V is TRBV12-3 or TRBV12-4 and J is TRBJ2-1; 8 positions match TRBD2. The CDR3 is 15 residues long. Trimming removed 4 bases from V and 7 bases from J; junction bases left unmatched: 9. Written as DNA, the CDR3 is TGTGCCAGCAGTTCCCCAGACGGGGGGGGGAATGAGCAGTTCTTC. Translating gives CASSSPDGGGNEQFF.

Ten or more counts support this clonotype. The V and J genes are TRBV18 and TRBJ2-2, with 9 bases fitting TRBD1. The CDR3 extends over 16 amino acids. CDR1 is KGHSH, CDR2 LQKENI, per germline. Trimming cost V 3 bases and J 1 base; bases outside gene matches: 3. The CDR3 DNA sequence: TGTGCCAGCTCACCTGGACAGGGGAGGAACACCGGGGAGCTGTTTTTT. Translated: CASSPGQGRNTGELFF.

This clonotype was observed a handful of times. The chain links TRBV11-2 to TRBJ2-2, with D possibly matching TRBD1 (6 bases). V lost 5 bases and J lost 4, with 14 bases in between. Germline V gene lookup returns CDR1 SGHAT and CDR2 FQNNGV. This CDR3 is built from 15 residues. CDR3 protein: CASSIPGQLTGELFF. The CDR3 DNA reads TGTGCCAGCAGCATACCGGGACAACTCACCGGGGAGCTGTTTTTT.

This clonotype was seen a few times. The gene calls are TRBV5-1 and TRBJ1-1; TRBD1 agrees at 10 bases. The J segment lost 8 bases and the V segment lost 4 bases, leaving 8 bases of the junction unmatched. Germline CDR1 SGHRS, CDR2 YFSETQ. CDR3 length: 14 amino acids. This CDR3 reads CASSVRDRGTEAFF. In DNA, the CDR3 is TGCGCCAGCAGCGTCCGGGACAGGGGTACCGAAGCTTTCTTT.

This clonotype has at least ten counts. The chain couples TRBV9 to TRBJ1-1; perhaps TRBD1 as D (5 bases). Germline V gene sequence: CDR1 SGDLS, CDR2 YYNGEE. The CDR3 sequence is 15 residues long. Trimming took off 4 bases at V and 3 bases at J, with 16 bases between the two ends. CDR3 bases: TGTGCCAGCAGCCCCTCGGGACTGCAGGACACTGAAGCTTTCTTT. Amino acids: CASSPSGLQDTEAFF.

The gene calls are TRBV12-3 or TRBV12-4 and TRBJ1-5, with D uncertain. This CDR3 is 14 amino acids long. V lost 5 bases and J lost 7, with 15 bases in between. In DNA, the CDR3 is TGTGCCAGCAGTGAAGCGCTTCGAGGGCAGCCCCAGCATTTT. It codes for CASSEALRGQPQHF.